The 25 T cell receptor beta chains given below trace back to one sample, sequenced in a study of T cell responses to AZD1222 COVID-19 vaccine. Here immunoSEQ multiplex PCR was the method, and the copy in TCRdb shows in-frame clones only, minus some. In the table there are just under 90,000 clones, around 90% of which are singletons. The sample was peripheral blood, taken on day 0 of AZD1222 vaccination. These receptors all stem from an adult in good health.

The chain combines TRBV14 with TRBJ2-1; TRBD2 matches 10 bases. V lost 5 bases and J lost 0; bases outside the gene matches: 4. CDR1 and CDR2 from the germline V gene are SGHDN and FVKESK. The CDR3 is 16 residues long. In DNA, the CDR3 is TGTGCCAGCAGCTATAGCGGGAGGTACTCCTACAATGAGCAGTTCTTC. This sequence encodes CASSYSGRYSYNEQFF.

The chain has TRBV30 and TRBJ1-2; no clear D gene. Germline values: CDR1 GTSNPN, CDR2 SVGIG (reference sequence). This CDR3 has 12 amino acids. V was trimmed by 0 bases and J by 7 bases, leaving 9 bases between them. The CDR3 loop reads CAWSVQSTGYTF. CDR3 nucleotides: TGTGCCTGGAGTGTCCAGTCCACTGGCTACACCTTC.

CDR3: CASSEGTASNQPQHF. The CDR3 DNA reads TGTGCCAGCAGTGAGGGGACGGCTAGCAATCAGCCCCAGCATTTT. The J gene is TRBJ1-5, the V gene TRBV6-1; D might be TRBD1 (5 bases). The ends were cut back, 3 bases at V and 0 bases at J, with 9 bases in the middle. The CDR3 consists of 15 residues. The germline V gene encodes CDR1 MNHNS and CDR2 SASEGT.

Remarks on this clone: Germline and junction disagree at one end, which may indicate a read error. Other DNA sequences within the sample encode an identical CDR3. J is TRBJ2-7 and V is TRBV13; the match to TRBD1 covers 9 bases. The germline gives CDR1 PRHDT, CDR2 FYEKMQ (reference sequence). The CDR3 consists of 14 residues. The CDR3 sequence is CASSDRDRDYEQYF. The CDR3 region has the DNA TGTGCCAGCAGCGACCGGGACAGGGATTACGAGCAGTATTTC.

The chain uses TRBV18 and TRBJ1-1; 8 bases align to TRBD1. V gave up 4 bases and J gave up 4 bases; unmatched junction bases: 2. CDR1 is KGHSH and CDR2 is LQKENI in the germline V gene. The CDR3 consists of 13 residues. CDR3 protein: CASSRDRGTEAFF. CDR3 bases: TGTGCCAGCTCACGCGACAGGGGCACTGAAGCTTTCTTT.

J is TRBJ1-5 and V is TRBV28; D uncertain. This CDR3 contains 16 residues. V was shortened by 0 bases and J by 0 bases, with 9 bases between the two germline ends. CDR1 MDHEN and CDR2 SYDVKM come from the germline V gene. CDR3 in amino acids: CASSLWGPLSNQPQHF. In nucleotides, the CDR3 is TGTGCCAGCAGTTTATGGGGTCCCCTTAGCAATCAGCCCCAGCATTTT.

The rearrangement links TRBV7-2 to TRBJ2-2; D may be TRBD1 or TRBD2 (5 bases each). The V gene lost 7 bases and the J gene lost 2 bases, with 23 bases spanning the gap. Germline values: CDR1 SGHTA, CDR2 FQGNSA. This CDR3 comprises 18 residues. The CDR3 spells CASIVRGGPLVNTGELFF. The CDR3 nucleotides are TGTGCCAGCATCGTTAGGGGCGGGCCGCTGGTTAACACCGGGGAGCTGTTTTTT.

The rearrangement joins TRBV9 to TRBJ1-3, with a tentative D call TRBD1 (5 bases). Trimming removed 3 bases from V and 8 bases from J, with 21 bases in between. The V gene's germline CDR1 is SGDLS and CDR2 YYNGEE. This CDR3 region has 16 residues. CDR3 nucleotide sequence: TGTGCCAGCAGCGGAGGGGCAGCCAGATCTATGGACACCATATATTTT. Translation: CASSGGAARSMDTIYF.

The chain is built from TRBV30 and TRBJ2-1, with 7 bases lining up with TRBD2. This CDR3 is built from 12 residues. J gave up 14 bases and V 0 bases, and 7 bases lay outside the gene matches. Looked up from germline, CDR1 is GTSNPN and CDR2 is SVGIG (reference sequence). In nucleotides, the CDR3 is TGTGCCTGGAGTGTAAACGGACTAGGGGAGTTCTTC. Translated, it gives CAWSVNGLGEFF. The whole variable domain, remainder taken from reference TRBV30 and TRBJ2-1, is SQTIHQWPATLVQPVGSPLSLECTVEGTSNPNLYWYRQAAGRGLQLLFYSVGIGQISSEVPQNLSASRPQDRQFILSSKKLLLSDSGFYLCAWSVNGLGEFFGPGTRLTVL.

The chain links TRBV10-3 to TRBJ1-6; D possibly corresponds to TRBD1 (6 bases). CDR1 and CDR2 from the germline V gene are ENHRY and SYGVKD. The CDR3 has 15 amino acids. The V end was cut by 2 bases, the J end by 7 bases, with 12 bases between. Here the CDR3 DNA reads TGTGCCATCAGTGAGCTTGTTCAGGGGAATTCACCCCTCCACTTT. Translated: CAISELVQGNSPLHF.

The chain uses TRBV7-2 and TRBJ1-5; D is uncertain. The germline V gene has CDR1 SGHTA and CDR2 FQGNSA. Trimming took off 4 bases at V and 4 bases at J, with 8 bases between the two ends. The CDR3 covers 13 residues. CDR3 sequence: CASSSLRNQPQHF. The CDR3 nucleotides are TGTGCCAGCAGCTCCCTGAGGAATCAGCCCCAGCATTTT.

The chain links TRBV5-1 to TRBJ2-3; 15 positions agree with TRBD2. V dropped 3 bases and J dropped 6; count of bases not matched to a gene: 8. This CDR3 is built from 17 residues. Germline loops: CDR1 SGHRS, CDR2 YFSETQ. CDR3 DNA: TGCGCCAGCAGCTCGGGACTAGCGGGAGGCCGGTCGGATACGCAGTATTTT. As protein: CASSSGLAGGRSDTQYF.

CDR3 sequence: CASSSRLGSPLHF. The CDR3 DNA follows: TGTGCCAGCAGCTCTAGGTTGGGTTCACCCCTCCACTTT. The rearrangement uses TRBV7-2 and TRBJ1-6; no clear D. Trimming pared 4 bases from V and 9 bases from J, leaving 10 bases between. There are 13 residues in the CDR3. The germline CDR1 and CDR2 sequences are SGHTA and FQGNSA.

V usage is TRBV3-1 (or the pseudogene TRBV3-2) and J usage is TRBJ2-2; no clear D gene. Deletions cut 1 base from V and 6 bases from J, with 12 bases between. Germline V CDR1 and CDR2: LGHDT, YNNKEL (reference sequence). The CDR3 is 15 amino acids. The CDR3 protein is CASSQVPERPGELFF. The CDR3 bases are TGTGCCAGCAGCCAAGTTCCGGAGAGGCCCGGGGAGCTGTTTTTT.

CDR3 sequence reads: CASSFWTGGSEQYF. CDR3 DNA: TGTGCCAGCAGTTTCTGGACAGGGGGCTCCGAGCAGTACTTC. The chain is built from TRBV28 and TRBJ2-7, with 11 bases lining up with TRBD1. This CDR3 is built from 14 residues. V was clipped by 3 bases and J by 6 bases; unmatched bases: 4. The germline V gene encodes CDR1 MDHEN and CDR2 SYDVKM.

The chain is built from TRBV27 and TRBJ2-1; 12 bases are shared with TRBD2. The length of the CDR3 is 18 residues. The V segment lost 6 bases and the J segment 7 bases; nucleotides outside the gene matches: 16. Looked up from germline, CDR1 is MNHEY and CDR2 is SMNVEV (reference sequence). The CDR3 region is CASSVWASSGRAENEQFF. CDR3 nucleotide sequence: TGTGCCAGCAGCGTATGGGCCTCTAGCGGGAGGGCCGAGAATGAGCAGTTCTTC.

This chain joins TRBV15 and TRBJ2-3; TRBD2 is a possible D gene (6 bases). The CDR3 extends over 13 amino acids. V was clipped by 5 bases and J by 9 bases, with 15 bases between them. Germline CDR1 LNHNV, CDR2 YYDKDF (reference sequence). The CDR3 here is CATSLRGAGTQYF. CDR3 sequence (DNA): TGTGCCACCAGCCTCCGCGGGGCGGGGACGCAGTATTTT.

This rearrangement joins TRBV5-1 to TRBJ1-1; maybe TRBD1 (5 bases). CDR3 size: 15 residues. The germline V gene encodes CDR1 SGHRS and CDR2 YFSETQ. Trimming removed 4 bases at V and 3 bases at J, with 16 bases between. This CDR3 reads CASSPRDARYTEAFF. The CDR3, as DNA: TGCGCCAGCAGCCCCCGGGACGCCCGATACACTGAAGCTTTCTTT.

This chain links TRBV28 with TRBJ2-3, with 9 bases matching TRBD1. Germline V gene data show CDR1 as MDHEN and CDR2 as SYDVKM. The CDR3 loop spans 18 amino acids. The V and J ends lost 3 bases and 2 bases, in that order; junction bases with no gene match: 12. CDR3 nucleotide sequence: TGTGCCAGCAGTTTCCCCCGGACAGGGGTGACCCCCACAGATACGCAGTATTTT. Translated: CASSFPRTGVTPTDTQYF.

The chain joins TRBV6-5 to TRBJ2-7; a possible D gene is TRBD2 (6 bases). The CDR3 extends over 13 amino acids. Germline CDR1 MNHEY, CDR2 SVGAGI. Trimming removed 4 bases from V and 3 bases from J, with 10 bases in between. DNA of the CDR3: TGTGCCAGCAGTTCGGGACTCTACTACGAGCAGTACTTC. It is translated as CASSSGLYYEQYF.

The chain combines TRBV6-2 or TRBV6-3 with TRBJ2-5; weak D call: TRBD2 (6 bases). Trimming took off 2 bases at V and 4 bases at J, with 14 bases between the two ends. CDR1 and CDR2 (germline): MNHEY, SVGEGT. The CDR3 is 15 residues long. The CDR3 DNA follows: TGTGCCAGCAGTTACCCTCCGGGGGTAGGAGAGACCCAGTACTTC. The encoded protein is CASSYPPGVGETQYF.

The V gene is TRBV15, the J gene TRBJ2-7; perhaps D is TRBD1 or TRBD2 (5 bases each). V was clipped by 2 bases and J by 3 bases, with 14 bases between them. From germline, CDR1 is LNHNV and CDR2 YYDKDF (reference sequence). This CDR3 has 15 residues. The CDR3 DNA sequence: TGTGCCACCAGCAGATATCTCGGGGCTAGCTACGAGCAGTACTTC. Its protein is CATSRYLGASYEQYF.

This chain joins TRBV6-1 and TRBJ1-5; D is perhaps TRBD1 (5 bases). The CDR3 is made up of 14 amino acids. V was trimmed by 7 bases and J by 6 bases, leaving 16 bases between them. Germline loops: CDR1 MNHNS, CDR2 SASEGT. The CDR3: CASTLPGVSQPQHF. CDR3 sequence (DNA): TGTGCCAGCACCTTGCCGGGGGTTAGTCAGCCCCAGCATTTT.

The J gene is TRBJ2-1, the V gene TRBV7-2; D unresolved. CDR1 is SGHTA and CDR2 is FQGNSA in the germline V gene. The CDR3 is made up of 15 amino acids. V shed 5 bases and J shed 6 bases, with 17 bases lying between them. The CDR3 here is CASSPPGRSGNEQFF. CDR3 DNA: TGTGCCAGCAGCCCCCCGGGTAGGAGTGGCAATGAGCAGTTCTTC.

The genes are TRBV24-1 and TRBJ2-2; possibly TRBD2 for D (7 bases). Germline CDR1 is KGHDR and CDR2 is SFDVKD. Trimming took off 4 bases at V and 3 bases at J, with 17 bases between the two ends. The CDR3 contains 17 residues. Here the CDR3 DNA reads TGTGCCACCAGTGACCTTTTACAGGGAGGGGACACCGGGGAGCTGTTTTTT. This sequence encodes CATSDLLQGGDTGELFF.